This TCR beta chain originates from a study of blood T cell repertoires in COVID-19. Germline CDR1 and CDR2: SGHRS and YFSETQ. Trimming shortened V by 0 bases and J by 3 bases, and 6 bases separated the two germline ends. The CDR3 has 14 amino acids. Only one count was recorded for this clone. The assay was immunoSEQ multiplex PCR, and TCRdb's table has in-frame clones only and misses some. The sample has approximately 200,000 clones; approximately 84% are singletons. Input material: PBMCs or T cells enriched from blood (not recorded which). The rearrangement uses TRBV5-1 and TRBJ1-4; D call uncertain. The clonotype was recovered from a woman aged 25 to 45 who had recovered from COVID-19. The CDR3 coding sequence is TGCGCCAGCAGCTTGGACGCGGCTAATGAAAAACTGTTTTTT. Translated, it gives CASSLDAANEKLFF.